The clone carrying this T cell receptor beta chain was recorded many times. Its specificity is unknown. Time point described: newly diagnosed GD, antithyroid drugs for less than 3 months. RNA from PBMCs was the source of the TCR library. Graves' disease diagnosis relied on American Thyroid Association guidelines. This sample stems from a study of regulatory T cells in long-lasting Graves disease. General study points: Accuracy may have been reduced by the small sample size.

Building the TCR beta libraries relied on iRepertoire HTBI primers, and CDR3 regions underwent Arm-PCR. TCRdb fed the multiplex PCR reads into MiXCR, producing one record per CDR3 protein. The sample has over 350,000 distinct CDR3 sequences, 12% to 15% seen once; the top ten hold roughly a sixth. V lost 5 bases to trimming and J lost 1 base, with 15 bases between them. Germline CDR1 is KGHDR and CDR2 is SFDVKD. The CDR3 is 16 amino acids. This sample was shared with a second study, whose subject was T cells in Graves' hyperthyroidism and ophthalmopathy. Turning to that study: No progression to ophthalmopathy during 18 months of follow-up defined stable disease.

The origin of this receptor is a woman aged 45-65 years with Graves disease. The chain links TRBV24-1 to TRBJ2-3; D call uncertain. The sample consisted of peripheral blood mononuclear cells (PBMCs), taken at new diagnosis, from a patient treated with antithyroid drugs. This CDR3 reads CATSGPRAARTDTQYF. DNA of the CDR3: TGTGCCACCAGTGGTCCCCGGGCAGCTCGCACAGATACGCAGTATTTT.